This entry lists 14 T cell receptor beta chains sequenced from one sample in a study of OX40 agonist ivuxolimab in advanced cancers. The assay was immunoSEQ multiplex PCR, and TCRdb's table has in-frame clones only and misses some. The table lists tens of thousands of clones, over 65% of them singletons. This specimen consisted of CD4+ or CD8+ T cells sorted from blood, obtained in a trial of the OX40 agonist ivuxolimab. The receptor set was obtained from an adult with an advanced solid tumor such as melanoma, head and neck, liver or kidney cancer.

The rearrangement joins TRBV14 to TRBJ1-1; maybe TRBD1 (6 bases). Germline-derived CDR1 and CDR2 are SGHDN and FVKESK. CDR3 length: 16 amino acids. The V gene lost 4 bases and the J gene lost 3 bases, with 18 bases spanning the gap. The chain's CDR3 is CASSRRGRGADTEAFF. In DNA form, the CDR3 reads TGTGCCAGCAGCCGCCGAGGAAGGGGGGCGGACACTGAAGCTTTCTTT.

The chain employs TRBV6-4 and TRBJ2-1, with 10 bases fitting TRBD2. The CDR3 length is 15 residues. With V trimmed by 4 bases and J by 4 bases, 4 bases remained unmatched. The germline gives CDR1 MRHNA, CDR2 SNTAGT. The DNA for the CDR3 is TGTGCCAGCAGTGCACTAGCGGGGCTTTACAATGAGCAGTTCTTC. Translation: CASSALAGLYNEQFF.

The CDR3 sequence is CASSPQGDYGYTF. The CDR3 coding sequence is TGTGCCAGCAGCCCACAGGGGGACTATGGCTACACCTTC. The V gene is TRBV6-5, the J gene TRBJ1-2, with 8 bases identical to TRBD1. The CDR3 consists of 13 residues. Germline loops: CDR1 MNHEY, CDR2 SVGAGI. J lost 3 bases, V lost 6 bases, and 3 bases had no gene match.

This chain uses TRBV7-3 with TRBJ2-3, with 7 bases aligning to TRBD1. Germline trimming cut 6 bases from V and 2 bases from J; bases unmatched to any gene: 5. CDR3 length: 14 residues. In germline, CDR1 is SGHTA, CDR2 FQGTGA. This chain's CDR3 is CASRGDSITDTQYF. As DNA, the CDR3 is TGTGCCAGCAGGGGGGACAGCATCACAGATACGCAGTATTTT. The whole variable domain, filled in from reference TRBV7-3 and TRBJ2-3, reads GAGVSQTPSNKVTEKGKYVELRCDPISGHTALYWYRQSLGQGPEFLIYFQGTGAADDSGLPNDRFFAVRPEGSVSTLKIQRTERGDSAVYLCASRGDSITDTQYFGPGTRLTVL.

The V and J genes are TRBV19 and TRBJ1-6; no definite D call. Germline-derived CDR1 and CDR2 are LNHDA and SQIVND (reference sequence). The CDR3 contains 16 residues. V gave up 4 bases and J gave up 0 bases, with 10 bases separating them. The CDR3 sequence: CASSTQTRSYNSPLHF. The CDR3 DNA is TGTGCCAGTAGTACCCAGACCCGCTCCTATAATTCACCCCTCCACTTT.

In this sample, this clone turned up once. The chain is built from TRBV29-1 and TRBJ2-3, with D possibly being TRBD1 (8 bases). CDR1 is SQVTM, CDR2 ANQGSEA, per germline. The V end lost 2 bases, the J end lost 3 bases, and 12 bases lay between the germline ends. The CDR3 loop spans 14 amino acids. Here the CDR3 reads CSVEPQGGTDTQYF. The CDR3 bases are TGCAGCGTTGAACCACAGGGGGGGACAGATACGCAGTATTTT.

This clone was seen more than once but under ten times. The rearrangement links TRBV4-1 to TRBJ2-5; D may be TRBD2 (7 bases). The CDR3 extends over 16 amino acids. V was clipped by 4 bases and J by 1 base, with 16 bases between them. The germline gives CDR1 MGHRA, CDR2 YSYEKL. CDR3 DNA sequence: TGCGCCAGCAGCCTGAGAGAAGGGGGGGGCCAAGAGACCCAGTACTTC. It codes for CASSLREGGGQETQYF.

The rearrangement uses TRBV7-2 and TRBJ2-2; D unresolved. V lost 5 bases and J 6 bases, leaving 13 bases between the germline ends. This CDR3 is built from 14 residues. Per germline, CDR1 SGHTA and CDR2 FQGNSA. The CDR3 spells CASSPRRTAGELFF. The DNA for the CDR3 is TGTGCCAGCAGCCCCAGACGGACCGCCGGGGAGCTGTTTTTT.

The chain has TRBV7-9 and TRBJ1-1, with TRBD1 identical over 7 bases. The V gene's germline CDR1 is SEHNR and CDR2 FQNEAQ (reference sequence). Trimming at V came to 4 bases and at J to 3 bases, leaving 5 bases not matched to a gene. CDR3 length: 14 amino acids. The CDR3 protein is CASSSRQGDTEAFF. In nucleotides, the CDR3 is TGTGCCAGCAGCTCCCGGCAGGGGGACACTGAAGCTTTCTTT.

The chain employs TRBV7-3 and TRBJ2-6; D perhaps matches TRBD1 (5 bases). V lost 2 bases, J lost 2 bases, and 7 bases lay in between. The CDR3 totals 15 residues. Germline V gene lookup returns CDR1 SGHTA and CDR2 FQGTGA. Written as DNA, the CDR3 is TGTGCCAGCAGCTTATTGACAGCTGGGGCCAACGTCCTGACTTTC. Its protein is CASSLLTAGANVLTF.

The DNA of the CDR3 is TGTGCCAGCAGTGAACCCCCGGGACAGGGGAACACTGAAGCTTTCTTT. Its protein product is CASSEPPGQGNTEAFF. The chain joins TRBV25-1 to TRBJ1-1; 9 bases align to TRBD1. This CDR3 spans 16 amino acids. V was pared by 2 bases and J by 1 base, with 5 bases of the junction left unmatched. CDR1 and CDR2 (germline): MGHDK, SYGVNS.

Notes on this clone: Other nucleotide sequences in the sample specify the same CDR3. The gene calls are TRBV18 and TRBJ1-5, with D possibly TRBD1 on 5 matching bases. Germline V gene sequence: CDR1 KGHSH, CDR2 LQKENI. The CDR3 consists of 16 residues. V was cut by 2 bases and J by 2 bases, with 13 bases left in between. The CDR3: CASSPNQGGGNQPQHF. The CDR3 DNA sequence: TGTGCCAGCTCACCAAATCAGGGAGGGGGCAATCAGCCCCAGCATTTT.

This chain connects TRBV11-2 to TRBJ2-7; D uncertain. The CDR3 extends over 14 amino acids. Germline V gene data show CDR1 as SGHAT and CDR2 as FQNNGV. Trimming cost V 3 bases and J 1 base, with 10 bases left between them. The CDR3, as DNA: TGTGCCAGCAGCTTGGCCGGGTCTTCCTACGAGCAGTACTTC. It encodes CASSLAGSSYEQYF.

The gene calls are TRBV6-6 and TRBJ1-2; TRBD1 matches 8 bases. The CDR3 has 13 residues. Germline trimming cut 3 bases from V and 4 bases from J; bases unmatched to any gene: 1. The V gene's germline CDR1 is MNHNY and CDR2 SVGAGI (reference sequence). CDR3 sequence (DNA): TGTGCCAGCAGTTATGACAGGGGCTATGGCTACACCTTC. Amino acids: CASSYDRGYGYTF.